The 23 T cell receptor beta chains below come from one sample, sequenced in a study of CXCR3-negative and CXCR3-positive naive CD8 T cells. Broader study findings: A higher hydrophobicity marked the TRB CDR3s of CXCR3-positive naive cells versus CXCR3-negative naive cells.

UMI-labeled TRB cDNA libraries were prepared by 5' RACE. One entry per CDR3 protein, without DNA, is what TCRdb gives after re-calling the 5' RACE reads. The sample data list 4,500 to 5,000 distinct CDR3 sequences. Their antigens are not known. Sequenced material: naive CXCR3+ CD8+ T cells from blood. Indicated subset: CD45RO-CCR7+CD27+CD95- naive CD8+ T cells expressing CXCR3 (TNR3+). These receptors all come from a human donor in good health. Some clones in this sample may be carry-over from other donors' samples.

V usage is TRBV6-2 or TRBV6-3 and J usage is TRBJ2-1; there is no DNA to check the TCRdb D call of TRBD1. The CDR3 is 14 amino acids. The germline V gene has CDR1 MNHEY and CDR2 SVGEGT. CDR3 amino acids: CASSRQTSYNEQFF.

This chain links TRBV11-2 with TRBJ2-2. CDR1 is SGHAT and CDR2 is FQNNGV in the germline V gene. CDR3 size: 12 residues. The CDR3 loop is CASSLWPGELFF.

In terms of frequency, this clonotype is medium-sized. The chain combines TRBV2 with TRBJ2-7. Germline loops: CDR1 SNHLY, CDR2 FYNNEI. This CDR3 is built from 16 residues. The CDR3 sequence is CASSEAFKSASYEQYF.

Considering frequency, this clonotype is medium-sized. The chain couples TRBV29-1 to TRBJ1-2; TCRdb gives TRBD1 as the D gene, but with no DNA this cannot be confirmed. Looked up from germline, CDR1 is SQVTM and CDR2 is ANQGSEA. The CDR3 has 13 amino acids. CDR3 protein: CSVSGQGAEGYTF.

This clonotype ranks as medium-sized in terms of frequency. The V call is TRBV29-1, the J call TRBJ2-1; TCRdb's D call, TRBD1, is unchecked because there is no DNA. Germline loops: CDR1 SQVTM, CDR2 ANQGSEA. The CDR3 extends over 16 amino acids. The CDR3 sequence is CSVEPPSGASYNEQFF.

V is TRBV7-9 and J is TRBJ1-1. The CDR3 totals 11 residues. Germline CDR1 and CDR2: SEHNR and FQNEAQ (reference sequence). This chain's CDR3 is CASSGRFEAFF.

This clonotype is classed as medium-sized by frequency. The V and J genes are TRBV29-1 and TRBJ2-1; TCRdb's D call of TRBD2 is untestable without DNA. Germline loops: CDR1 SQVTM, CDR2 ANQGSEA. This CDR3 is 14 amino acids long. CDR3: CSVEDLGQYNEQFF.

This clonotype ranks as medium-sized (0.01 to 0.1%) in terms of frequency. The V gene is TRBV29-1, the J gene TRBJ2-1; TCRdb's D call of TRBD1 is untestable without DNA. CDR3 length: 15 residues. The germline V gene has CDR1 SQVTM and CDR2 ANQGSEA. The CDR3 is CSVEPRWRHYNEQFF.

CDR3 sequence: CSVVLLGEGDTQYF. The chain links TRBV29-1 to TRBJ2-3; TCRdb's assignment of TRBD1 cannot be checked, as there is no DNA. Germline CDR1 is SQVTM and CDR2 is ANQGSEA. CDR3 length: 14 amino acids.

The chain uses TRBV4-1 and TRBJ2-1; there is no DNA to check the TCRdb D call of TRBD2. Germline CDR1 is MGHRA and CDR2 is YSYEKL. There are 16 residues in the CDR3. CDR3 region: CASSHLSGRADNEQFF.

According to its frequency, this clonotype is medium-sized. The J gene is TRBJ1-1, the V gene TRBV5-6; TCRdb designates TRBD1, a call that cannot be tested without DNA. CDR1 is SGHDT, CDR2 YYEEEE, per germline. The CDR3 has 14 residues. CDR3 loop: CASSSLTGDTEAFF.

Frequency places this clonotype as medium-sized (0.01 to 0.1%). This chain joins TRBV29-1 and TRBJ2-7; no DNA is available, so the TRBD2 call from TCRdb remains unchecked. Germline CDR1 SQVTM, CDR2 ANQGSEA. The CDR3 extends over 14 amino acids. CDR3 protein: CSVEGASPSYEQYF.

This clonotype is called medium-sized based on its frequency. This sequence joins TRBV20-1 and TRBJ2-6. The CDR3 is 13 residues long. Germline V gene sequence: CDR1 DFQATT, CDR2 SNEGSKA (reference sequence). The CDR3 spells CSGVLSGANVLTF.

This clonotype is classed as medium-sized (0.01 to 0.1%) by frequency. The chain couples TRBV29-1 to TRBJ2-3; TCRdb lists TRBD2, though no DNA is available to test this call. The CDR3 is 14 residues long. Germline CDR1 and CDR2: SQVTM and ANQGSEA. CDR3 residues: CSVLEEVSTDTQYF.

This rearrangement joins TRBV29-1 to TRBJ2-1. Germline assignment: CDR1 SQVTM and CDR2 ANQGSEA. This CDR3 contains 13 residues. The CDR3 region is CSVVGSTYNEQFF.

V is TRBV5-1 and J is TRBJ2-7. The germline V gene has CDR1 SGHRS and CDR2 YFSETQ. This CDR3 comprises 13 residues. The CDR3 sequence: CASSLPGNYEQYF.

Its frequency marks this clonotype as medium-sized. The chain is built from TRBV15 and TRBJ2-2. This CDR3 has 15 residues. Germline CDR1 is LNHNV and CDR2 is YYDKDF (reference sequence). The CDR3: CATSRLLESTGELFF.

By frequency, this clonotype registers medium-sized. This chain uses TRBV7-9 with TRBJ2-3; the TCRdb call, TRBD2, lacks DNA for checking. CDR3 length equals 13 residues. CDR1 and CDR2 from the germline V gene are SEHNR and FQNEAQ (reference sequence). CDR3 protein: CASNGGVTDTQYF.

CDR3 protein: CSVQALAEAFF. This chain connects TRBV29-1 to TRBJ1-1. Germline V CDR1 and CDR2: SQVTM, ANQGSEA. This CDR3 spans 11 amino acids.

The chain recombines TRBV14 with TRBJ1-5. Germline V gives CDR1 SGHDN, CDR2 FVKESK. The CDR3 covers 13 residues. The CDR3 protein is CASSLNPGGPQHF.

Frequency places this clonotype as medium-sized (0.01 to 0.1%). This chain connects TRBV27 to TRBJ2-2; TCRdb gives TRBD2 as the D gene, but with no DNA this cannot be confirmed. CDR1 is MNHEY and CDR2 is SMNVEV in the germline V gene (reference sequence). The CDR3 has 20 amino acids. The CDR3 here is CASSQKTSGFTRSNTGELFF.

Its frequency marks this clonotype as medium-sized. The CDR3 region is CSVEGLADANTGELFF. The chain recombines TRBV29-1 with TRBJ2-2; there is no DNA to check the TCRdb D call of TRBD2. Germline V gene data show CDR1 as SQVTM and CDR2 as ANQGSEA. This CDR3 comprises 16 residues.

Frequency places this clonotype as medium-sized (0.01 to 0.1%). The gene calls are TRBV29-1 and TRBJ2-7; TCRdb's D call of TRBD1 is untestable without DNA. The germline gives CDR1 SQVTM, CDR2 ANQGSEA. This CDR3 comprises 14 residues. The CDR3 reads CSVEAGQGFYEQYF.